This TCR beta chain derives from a study of control samples from healthy donors and cancer patients. This CDR3 comprises 14 residues. Germline loops: CDR1 MNHEY, CDR2 SMNVEV (reference sequence). V was pared by 2 bases and J by 3 bases, with 2 bases of the junction left unmatched. Assay used: immunoSEQ multiplex PCR; TCRdb lists only in-frame clones, some missing. The sample consists of roughly 120,000 clones, approximately 93% of them appearing once. Sequencing used blood. The chain uses TRBV27 and TRBJ2-7, with 9 bases aligning to TRBD1. This receptor was obtained from a young man in good health. The CDR3 DNA sequence: TGTGCCAGCAGTTTAAGGGACAGGGACTACGAGCAGTACTTC. It yields the protein CASSLRDRDYEQYF.